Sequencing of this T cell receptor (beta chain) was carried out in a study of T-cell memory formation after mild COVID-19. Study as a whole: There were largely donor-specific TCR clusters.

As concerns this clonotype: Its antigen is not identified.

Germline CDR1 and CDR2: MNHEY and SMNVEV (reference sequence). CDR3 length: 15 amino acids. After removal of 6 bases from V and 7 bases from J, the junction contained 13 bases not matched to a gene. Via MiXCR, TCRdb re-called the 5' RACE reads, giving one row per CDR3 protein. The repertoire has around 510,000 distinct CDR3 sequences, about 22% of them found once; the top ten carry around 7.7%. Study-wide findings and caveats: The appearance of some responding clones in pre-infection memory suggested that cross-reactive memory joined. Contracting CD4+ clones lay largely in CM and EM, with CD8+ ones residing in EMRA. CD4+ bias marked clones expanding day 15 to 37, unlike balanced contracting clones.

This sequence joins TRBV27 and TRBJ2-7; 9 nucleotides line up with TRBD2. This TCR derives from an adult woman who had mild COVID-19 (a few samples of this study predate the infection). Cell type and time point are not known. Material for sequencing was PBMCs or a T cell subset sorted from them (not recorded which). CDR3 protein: CASSRKAGGVGEQYF. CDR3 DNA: TGTGCCAGCAGCCGGAAGGCGGGAGGGGTGGGGGAGCAGTACTTC.